Following are 10 T cell receptor beta chains from one sample sequenced in a study of T cells after yellow fever vaccination. TCRdb called the 5' RACE reads again in MiXCR, with one record for every CDR3 protein. The sample lists about 320,000 distinct CDR3 sequences, about 4.5% occurring once. The material was PBMCs, obtained 15 days after the yellow fever booster vaccination. These receptors all stem from a man younger than 30 who received the YFV17D yellow fever vaccine.

In this sample, this clonotype turned up a few times. The rearrangement links TRBV20-1 to TRBJ1-2; D not resolved. CDR1 is DFQATT and CDR2 is SNEGSKA in the germline V gene (reference sequence). This CDR3 spans 12 amino acids. Between the trimmed V and J ends, which lost 5 bases and 0 bases, there was a span of 7 bases. For the CDR3, the DNA is TGCAGTGCTTTATTGGCTAACTATGGCTACACCTTC. Translation gives CSALLANYGYTF.

This clonotype was counted ten times or more. This chain joins TRBV9 and TRBJ2-1, with D perhaps matching TRBD2 (7 bases). Trimming left V 0 bases short and J 2 bases short, with 12 bases between. Germline lookup yields CDR1 SGDLS and CDR2 YYNGEE. CDR3 length: 16 amino acids. CDR3 region: CASSVDEGGAYNEQFF. Here the CDR3 DNA reads TGTGCCAGCAGCGTAGACGAGGGGGGGGCCTACAATGAGCAGTTCTTC.

This clonotype was seen many times. The chain uses TRBV7-9 and TRBJ1-1; D ambiguous. V gave up 5 bases and J gave up 1 base, with 8 bases separating them. There are 13 residues in the CDR3. Looked up from germline, CDR1 is SEHNR and CDR2 is FQNEAQ (reference sequence). Written as DNA, the CDR3 is TGTGCCAGCAGCCGTTCCGGGAACACTGAAGCTTTCTTT. It specifies CASSRSGNTEAFF.

This clonotype has only a few counts. This may stem from a read error, because a much larger clone lies one nucleotide away. The chain uses TRBV7-9 and TRBJ1-5; no firm D call. The CDR3 spans 12 residues. Germline V gene sequence: CDR1 SEHNR, CDR2 FQNEAQ (reference sequence). CDR3 in DNA: TGTGCCAGCGGCTTAAGGAATCAGCCCCAGCATTTT. Translation gives CASGLRNQPQHF.

V and J are TRBV11-3 and TRBJ2-3; the D gene could be TRBD1 or TRBD2 (5 bases each). V was clipped by 4 bases and J by 1 base, with 15 bases between them. This CDR3 spans 16 amino acids. Germline V CDR1 and CDR2: SGHNT, YENEEA. The CDR3 DNA is TGTGCCAGCAGCTGGGGCGGGCCGAGGGGCACAGATACGCAGTATTTT. Amino acid sequence: CASSWGGPRGTDTQYF.

There are many counts of this clonotype. The genes are TRBV7-2 and TRBJ2-1, with D maybe TRBD2 (6 bases). The ends were cut back, 6 bases at V and 6 bases at J, with 15 bases in the middle. This CDR3 region has 14 residues. The germline CDR1 and CDR2 sequences are SGHTA and FQGNSA. In nucleotides, the CDR3 is TGTGCCAGCAGTGCGGGACTCCCCGGCAATGAGCAGTTCTTC. This sequence encodes CASSAGLPGNEQFF.

This clonotype was seen at least ten times. The genes are TRBV20-1 and TRBJ2-3; the D gene could be TRBD1 or TRBD2 (5 bases each). V gave up 5 bases and J gave up 1 base, with 7 bases separating them. The CDR3 totals 12 residues. Germline lookup yields CDR1 DFQATT and CDR2 SNEGSKA (reference sequence). In nucleotides, the CDR3 is TGCAGTGCTGGGGGTGGCACAGATACGCAGTATTTT. It is translated as CSAGGGTDTQYF.

This clonotype was seen ten or more times. The genes are TRBV6-5 and TRBJ1-2; TRBD1 agrees at 7 bases. The CDR3 is 13 amino acids. Germline trimming cut 6 bases from V and 3 bases from J; bases unmatched to any gene: 4. Germline lookup yields CDR1 MNHEY and CDR2 SVGAGI. CDR3 nucleotides: TGTGCCAGCAGGGGTACAGGGGACTATGGCTACACCTTC. Amino acids: CASRGTGDYGYTF.

There are many counts of this clonotype. The rearrangement links TRBV25-1 to TRBJ2-5; TRBD2 matches at 8 bases. J gave up 5 bases and V 3 bases, and 17 bases lay outside the gene matches. Per the germline V gene, CDR1 is MGHDK and CDR2 is SYGVNS. This CDR3 comprises 18 residues. DNA of the CDR3: TGTGCCAGCAGTGACCTTGGTAATTCGTGGGGACTAGGGGAGACCCAGTACTTC. Translation gives CASSDLGNSWGLGETQYF.

The table lists this clonotype with a few counts. The chain employs TRBV7-2 and TRBJ2-7, with D possibly matching TRBD1 (6 bases). Germline-derived CDR1 and CDR2 are SGHTA and FQGNSA. V gave up 5 bases and J gave up 7 bases, with 21 bases separating them. The CDR3 spans 15 residues. In nucleotides, the CDR3 is TGTGCCAGCAGCGAAGGGACAAGCACCCTACGAGAGCAGTACTTC. Protein: CASSEGTSTLREQYF.